This TCR beta chain was observed in a study of response to subunit inactivated influenza vaccine. Study conclusions and caveats: Only a handful of new T cells, the authors suggested, are recruited with each seasonal influenza vaccination.

This CDR3 comprises 15 residues. V was cut by 2 bases and J by 3 bases, with 10 bases left in between. Germline loops: CDR1 MNHEY, CDR2 SVGEGT. The sample holds many counts of this clonotype. What it recognizes is unknown. TCRdb reanalysed the RT-PCR reads using MiXCR and keeps one entry per CDR3 protein. Altogether a few hundred thousand distinct CDR3 sequences are present, over 9.5% being singletons, with the ten largest covering roughly 12%. The sequencing used PBMCs from blood, collected 45 days after vaccination. The J gene is TRBJ2-2, the V gene TRBV6-2 or TRBV6-3; the D is unclear. The TCR originated in a man aged 45-60 years who received an inactivated influenza vaccine. The CDR3 loop reads CASSYAPWYTGELFF. CDR3 DNA sequence: TGTGCCAGCAGTTACGCCCCGTGGTACACCGGGGAGCTGTTTTTT.